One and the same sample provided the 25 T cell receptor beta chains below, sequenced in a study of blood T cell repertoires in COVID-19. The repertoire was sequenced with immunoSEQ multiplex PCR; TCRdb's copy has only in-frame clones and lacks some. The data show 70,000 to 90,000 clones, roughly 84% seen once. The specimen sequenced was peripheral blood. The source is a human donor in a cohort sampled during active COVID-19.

The CDR3 reads CATSDLAGEQETQYF. CDR3 bases: TGTGCCACCAGTGACCTAGCGGGGGAACAAGAGACCCAGTACTTC. This rearrangement joins TRBV24-1 to TRBJ2-5; 10 bases match TRBD2. After removal of 4 bases from V and 2 bases from J, the junction contained 3 bases not matched to a gene. The CDR3 is made up of 15 amino acids. The V gene's germline CDR1 is KGHDR and CDR2 SFDVKD.

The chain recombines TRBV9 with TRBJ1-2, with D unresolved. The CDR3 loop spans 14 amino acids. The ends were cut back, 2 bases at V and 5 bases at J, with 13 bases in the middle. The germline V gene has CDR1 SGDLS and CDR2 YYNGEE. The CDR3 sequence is CASSVEDLSYGYTF. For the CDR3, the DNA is TGTGCCAGCAGCGTGGAGGACCTTAGTTATGGCTACACCTTC.

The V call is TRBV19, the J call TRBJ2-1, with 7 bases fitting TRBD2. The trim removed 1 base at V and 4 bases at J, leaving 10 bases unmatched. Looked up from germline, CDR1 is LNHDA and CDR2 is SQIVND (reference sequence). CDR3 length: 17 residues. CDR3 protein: CASSIASVAGTYNEQFF. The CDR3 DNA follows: TGTGCCAGTAGTATAGCCTCCGTAGCGGGCACTTACAATGAGCAGTTCTTC.

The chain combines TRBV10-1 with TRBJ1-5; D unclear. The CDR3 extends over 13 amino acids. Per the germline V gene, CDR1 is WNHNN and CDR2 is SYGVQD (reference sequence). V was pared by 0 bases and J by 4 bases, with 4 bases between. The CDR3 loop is CASSESGNQPQHF. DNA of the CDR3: TGCGCCAGCAGTGAGTCCGGGAATCAGCCCCAGCATTTT.

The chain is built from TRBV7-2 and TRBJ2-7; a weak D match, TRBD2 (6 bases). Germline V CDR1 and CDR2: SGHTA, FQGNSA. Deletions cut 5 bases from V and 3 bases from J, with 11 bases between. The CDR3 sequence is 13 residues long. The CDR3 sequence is CASSPRSGYEQYF. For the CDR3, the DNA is TGTGCCAGCAGCCCCCGTAGCGGCTACGAGCAGTACTTC.

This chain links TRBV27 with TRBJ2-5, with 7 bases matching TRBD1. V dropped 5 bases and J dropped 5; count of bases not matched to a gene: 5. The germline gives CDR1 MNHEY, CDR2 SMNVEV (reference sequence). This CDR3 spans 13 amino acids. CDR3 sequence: CASSPPGGETQYF. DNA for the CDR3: TGTGCCAGCAGTCCCCCAGGGGGTGAGACCCAGTACTTC.

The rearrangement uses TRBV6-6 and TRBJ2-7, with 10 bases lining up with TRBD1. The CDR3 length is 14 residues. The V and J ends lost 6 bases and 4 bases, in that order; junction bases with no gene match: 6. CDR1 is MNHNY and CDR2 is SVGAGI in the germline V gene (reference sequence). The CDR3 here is CASSPGQGGYEQYF. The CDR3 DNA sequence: TGTGCCAGCAGCCCAGGACAGGGGGGGTACGAGCAGTACTTC.

CDR3 in amino acids: CSVLGAEAFF. The CDR3 coding sequence is TGCAGTGTTTTGGGCGCTGAAGCTTTCTTT. The J gene is TRBJ1-1, the V gene TRBV20-1; no definite D call. The CDR3 totals 10 residues. The germline gives CDR1 DFQATT, CDR2 SNEGSKA (reference sequence). V was clipped by 7 bases and J by 6 bases, with 9 bases between them.

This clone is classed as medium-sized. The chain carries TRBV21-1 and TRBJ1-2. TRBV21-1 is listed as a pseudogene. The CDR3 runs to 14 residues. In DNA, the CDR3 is TGTGCCAGCAGCAGCGCGGCGCGGTCGGGTGGCTACACCTTC. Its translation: CASSSAARSGGYTF.

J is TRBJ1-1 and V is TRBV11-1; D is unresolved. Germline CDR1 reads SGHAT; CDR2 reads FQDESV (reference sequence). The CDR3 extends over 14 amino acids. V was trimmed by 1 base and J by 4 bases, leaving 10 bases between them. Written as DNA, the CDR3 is TGTGCCAGCAGCTTAGTGGCTTTTGTCACTGAAGCTTTCTTT. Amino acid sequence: CASSLVAFVTEAFF.

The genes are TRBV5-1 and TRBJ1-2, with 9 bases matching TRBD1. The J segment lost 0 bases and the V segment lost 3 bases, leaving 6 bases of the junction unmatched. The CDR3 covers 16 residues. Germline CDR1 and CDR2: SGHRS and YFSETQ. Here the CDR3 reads CASSWGQGFPNYGYTF. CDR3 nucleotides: TGCGCCAGCAGCTGGGGACAGGGATTCCCTAACTATGGCTACACCTTC.

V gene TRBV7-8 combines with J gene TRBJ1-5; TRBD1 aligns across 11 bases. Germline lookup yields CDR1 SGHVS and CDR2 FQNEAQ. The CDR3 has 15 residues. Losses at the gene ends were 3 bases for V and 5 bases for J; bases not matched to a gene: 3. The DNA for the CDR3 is TGTGCCAGCAGCTTGGGACAGGGGGGCCATCAGCCCCAGCATTTT. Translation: CASSLGQGGHQPQHF.

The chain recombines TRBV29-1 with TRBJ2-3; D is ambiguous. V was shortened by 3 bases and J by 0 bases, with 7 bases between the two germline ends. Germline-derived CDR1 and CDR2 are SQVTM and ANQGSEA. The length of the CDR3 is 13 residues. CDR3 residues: CSVDRSSTDTQYF. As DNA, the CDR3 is TGCAGCGTTGACAGGTCTAGCACAGATACGCAGTATTTT.

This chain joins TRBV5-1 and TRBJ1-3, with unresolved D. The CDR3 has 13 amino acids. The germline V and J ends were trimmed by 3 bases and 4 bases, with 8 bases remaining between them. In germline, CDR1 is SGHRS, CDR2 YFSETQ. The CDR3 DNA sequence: TGCGCCAGCAGCTCCGACGGGGGAAACACCATATATTTT. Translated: CASSSDGGNTIYF. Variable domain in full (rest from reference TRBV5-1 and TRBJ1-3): KAGVTQTPRYLIKTRGQQVTLSCSPISGHRSVSWYQQTPGQGLQFLFEYFSETQRNKGNFPGRFSGRQFSNSRSEMNVSTLELGDSALYLCASSSDGGNTIYFGEGSWLTVV.

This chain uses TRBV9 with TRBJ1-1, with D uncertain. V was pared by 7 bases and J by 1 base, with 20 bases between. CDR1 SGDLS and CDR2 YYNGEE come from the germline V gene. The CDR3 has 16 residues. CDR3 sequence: CASARGSGVSNTEAFF. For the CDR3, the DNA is TGTGCCAGCGCTCGAGGCAGCGGGGTCTCGAACACTGAAGCTTTCTTT.

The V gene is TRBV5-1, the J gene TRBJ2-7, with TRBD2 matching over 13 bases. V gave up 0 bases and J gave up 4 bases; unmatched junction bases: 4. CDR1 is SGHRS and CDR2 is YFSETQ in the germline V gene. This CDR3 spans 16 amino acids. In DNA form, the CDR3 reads TGCGCCAGCAGCTTGGCCATGACTAGCGGGGGGTACGAGCAGTACTTC. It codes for CASSLAMTSGGYEQYF.

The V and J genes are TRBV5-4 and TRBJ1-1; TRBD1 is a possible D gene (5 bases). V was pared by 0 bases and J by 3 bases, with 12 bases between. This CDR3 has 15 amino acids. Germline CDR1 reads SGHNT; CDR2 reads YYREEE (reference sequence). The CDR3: CASSLAGRVDTEAFF. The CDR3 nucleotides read TGTGCCAGCAGCTTGGCCGGCAGGGTCGACACTGAAGCTTTCTTT.

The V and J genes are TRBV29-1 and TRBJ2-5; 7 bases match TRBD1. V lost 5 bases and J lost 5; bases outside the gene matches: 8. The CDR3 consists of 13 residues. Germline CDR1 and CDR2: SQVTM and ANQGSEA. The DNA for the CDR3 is TGCAGCGTTTGGACAGGCCGGGTGGAGACCCAGTACTTC. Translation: CSVWTGRVETQYF.

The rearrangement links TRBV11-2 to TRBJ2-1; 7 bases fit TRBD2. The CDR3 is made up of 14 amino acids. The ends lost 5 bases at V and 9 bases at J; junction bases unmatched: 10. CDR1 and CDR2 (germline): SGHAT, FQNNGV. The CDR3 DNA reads TGTGCCAGCAGCGCCCGGCCCCCGGGGGGTGAGCAGTTCTTC. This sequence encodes CASSARPPGGEQFF.

The CDR3 DNA reads as TGTGCCAGCAGTGAAGCCGCTCAGGGAGGCTATGAAAAACTGTTTTTT. Translation: CASSEAAQGGYEKLFF. The chain links TRBV2 to TRBJ1-4, with D possibly being TRBD1 (5 bases). The V end lost 0 bases, the J end lost 6 bases, and 14 bases lay between the germline ends. Germline V gene sequence: CDR1 SNHLY, CDR2 FYNNEI. The CDR3 covers 16 residues.

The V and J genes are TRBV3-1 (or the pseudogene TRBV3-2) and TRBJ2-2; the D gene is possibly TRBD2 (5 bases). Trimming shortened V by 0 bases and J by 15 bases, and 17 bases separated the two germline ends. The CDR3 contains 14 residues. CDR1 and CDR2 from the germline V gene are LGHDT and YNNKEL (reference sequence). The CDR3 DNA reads TGTGCCAGCAGCCAAGATTTGAGAGGGCAGAGGGTGTTTTTT. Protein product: CASSQDLRGQRVFF.

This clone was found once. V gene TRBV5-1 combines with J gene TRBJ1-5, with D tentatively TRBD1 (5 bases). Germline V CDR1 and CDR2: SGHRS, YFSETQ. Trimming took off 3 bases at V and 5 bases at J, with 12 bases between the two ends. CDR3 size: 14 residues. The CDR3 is CASSWGTGDQPQHF. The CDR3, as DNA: TGCGCCAGCAGCTGGGGGACGGGAGATCAGCCCCAGCATTTT.

The CDR3: CASSGKRGGRGNEQFF. Here the CDR3 DNA reads TGTGCCAGCAGCGGAAAGCGGGGGGGCCGCGGCAATGAGCAGTTCTTC. The chain uses TRBV5-4 and TRBJ2-1; 10 bases are a match to TRBD2. Per germline, CDR1 SGHNT and CDR2 YYREEE (reference sequence). The CDR3 has 16 amino acids. V lost 4 bases and J lost 6; bases outside the gene matches: 10.

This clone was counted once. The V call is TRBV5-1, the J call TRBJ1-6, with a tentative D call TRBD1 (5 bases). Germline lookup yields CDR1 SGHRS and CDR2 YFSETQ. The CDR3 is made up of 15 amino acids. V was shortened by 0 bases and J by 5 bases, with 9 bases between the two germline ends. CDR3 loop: CASSLETVNNSPLHF. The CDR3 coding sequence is TGCGCCAGCAGCTTGGAGACAGTAAATAATTCACCCCTCCACTTT.

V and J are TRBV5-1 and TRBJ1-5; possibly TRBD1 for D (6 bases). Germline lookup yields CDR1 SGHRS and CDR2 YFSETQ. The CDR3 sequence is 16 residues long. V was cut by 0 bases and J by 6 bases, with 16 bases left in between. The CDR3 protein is CASSLEARDNGQPQHF. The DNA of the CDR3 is TGCGCCAGCAGCTTGGAAGCCCGGGACAACGGTCAGCCCCAGCATTTT.